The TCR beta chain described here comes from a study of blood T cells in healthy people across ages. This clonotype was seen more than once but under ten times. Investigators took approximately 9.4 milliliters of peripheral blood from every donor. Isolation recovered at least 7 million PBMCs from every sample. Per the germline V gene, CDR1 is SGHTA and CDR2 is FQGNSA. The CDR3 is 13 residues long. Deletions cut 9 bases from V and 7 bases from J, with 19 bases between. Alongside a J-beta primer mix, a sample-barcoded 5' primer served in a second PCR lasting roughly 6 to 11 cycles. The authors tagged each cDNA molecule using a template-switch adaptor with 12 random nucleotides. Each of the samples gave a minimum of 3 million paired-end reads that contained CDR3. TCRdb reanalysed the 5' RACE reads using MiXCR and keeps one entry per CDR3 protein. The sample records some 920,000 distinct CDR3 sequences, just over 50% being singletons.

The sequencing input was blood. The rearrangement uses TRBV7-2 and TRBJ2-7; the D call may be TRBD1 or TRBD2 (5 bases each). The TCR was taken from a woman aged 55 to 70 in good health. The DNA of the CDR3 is TGTGCCAGTGGTCGGGACGGCCCTCAGGAGCAGTACTTC. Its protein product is CASGRDGPQEQYF.